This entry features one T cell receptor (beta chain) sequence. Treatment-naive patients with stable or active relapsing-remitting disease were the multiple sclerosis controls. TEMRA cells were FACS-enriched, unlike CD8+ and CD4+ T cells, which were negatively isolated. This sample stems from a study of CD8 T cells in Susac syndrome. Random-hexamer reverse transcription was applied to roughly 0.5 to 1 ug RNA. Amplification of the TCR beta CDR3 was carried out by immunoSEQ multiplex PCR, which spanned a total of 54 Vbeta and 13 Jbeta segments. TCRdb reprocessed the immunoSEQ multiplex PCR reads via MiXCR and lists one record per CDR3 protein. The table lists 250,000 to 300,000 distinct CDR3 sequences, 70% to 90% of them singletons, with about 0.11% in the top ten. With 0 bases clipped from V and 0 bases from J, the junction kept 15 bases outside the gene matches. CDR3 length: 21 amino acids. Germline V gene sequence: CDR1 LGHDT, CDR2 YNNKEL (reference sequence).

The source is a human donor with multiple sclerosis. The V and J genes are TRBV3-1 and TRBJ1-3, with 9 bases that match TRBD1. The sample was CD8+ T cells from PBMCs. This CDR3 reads CASSQEMFPGGQGLSGNTIYF. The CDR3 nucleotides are TGTGCCAGCAGCCAAGAAATGTTTCCCGGGGGACAGGGTCTCTCTGGAAACACCATATATTTT.